This TCR beta chain was documented in a study of shared clonotypes between healthy human individuals. The ends lost 4 bases at V and 8 bases at J; junction bases unmatched: 6. The length of the CDR3 is 13 residues. Germline V gene sequence: CDR1 SQVTM, CDR2 ANQGSEA. This table comes from immunoSEQ multiplex PCR, and its TCRdb copy is limited to in-frame clones, with some not included. This repertoire shows about half a million clones, over 70% found once; its top ten account for 10% to 15%. Material for sequencing was PBMCs. V usage is TRBV29-1 and J usage is TRBJ1-4; TRBD1 matches 8 bases. This clonotype originated in a woman aged 40 to 50 in good health. Some clones in this sample may be carry-over from other donors' samples. The CDR3 region has the DNA TGCAGCGTTGCGACAGGGGTAGAAGAAAAACTGTTTTTT. Protein: CSVATGVEEKLFF. The entire variable domain, with the rest obtained from reference TRBV29-1 and TRBJ1-4, is as follows: SAVISQKPSRDICQRGTSLTIQCQVDSQVTMMFWYRQQPGQSLTLIATANQGSEATYESGFVIDKFPISRPNLTFSTLTVSNMSPEDSSIYLCSVATGVEEKLFFGSGTQLSVL.